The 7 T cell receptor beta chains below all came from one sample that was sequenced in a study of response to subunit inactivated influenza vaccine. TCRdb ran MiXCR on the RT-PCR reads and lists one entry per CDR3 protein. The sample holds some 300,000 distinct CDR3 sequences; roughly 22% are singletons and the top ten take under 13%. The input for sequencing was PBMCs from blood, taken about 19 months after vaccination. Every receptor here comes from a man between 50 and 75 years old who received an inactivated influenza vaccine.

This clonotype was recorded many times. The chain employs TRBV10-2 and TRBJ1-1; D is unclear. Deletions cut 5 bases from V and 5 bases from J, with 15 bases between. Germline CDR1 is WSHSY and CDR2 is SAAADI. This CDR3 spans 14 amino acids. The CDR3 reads CASSLLGQPTEAFF. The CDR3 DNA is TGCGCCAGCAGTCTTTTAGGCCAACCGACTGAAGCTTTCTTT.

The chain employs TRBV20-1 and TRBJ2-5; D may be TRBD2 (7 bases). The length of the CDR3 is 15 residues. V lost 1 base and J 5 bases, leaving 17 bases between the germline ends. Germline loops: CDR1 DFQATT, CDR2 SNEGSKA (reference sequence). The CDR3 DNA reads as TGCAGTGCTAGAGGTGGGACGGGGGGCGCCGAGACCCAGTACTTC. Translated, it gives CSARGGTGGAETQYF.

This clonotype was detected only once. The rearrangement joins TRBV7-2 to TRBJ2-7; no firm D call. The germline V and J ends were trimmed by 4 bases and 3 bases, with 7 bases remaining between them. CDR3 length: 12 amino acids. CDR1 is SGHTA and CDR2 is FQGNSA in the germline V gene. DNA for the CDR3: TGTGCCAGCAGCTCGGGCTTCTACGAGCAGTACTTC. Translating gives CASSSGFYEQYF.

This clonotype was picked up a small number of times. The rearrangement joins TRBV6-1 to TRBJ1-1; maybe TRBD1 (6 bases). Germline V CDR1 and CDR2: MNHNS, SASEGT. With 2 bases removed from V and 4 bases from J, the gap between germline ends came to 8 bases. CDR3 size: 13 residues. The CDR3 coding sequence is TGTGCCAGCAGTGAATGGGGGCGCACTGAAGCTTTCTTT. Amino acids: CASSEWGRTEAFF.

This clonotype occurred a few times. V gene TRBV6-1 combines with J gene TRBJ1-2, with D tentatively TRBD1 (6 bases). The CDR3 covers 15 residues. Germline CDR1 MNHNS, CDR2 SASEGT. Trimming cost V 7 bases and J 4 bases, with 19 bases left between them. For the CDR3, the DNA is TGTGCCAGCACCGGAAGGGGGGCCGCCCTCTATGGCTACACCTTC. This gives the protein CASTGRGAALYGYTF.

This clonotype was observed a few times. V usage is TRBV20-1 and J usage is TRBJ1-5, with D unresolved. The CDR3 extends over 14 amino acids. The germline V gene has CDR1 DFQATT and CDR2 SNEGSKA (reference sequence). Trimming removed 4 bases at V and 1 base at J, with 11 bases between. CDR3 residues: CSAKMGSSNQPQHF. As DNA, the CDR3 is TGCAGTGCTAAGATGGGCTCGAGCAATCAGCCCCAGCATTTT.

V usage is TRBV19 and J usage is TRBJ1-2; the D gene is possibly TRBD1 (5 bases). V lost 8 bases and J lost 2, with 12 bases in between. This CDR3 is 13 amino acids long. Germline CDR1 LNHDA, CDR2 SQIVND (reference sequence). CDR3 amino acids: CASQGQGNYGYTF. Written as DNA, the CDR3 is TGTGCCAGTCAGGGTCAGGGAAACTATGGCTACACCTTC.